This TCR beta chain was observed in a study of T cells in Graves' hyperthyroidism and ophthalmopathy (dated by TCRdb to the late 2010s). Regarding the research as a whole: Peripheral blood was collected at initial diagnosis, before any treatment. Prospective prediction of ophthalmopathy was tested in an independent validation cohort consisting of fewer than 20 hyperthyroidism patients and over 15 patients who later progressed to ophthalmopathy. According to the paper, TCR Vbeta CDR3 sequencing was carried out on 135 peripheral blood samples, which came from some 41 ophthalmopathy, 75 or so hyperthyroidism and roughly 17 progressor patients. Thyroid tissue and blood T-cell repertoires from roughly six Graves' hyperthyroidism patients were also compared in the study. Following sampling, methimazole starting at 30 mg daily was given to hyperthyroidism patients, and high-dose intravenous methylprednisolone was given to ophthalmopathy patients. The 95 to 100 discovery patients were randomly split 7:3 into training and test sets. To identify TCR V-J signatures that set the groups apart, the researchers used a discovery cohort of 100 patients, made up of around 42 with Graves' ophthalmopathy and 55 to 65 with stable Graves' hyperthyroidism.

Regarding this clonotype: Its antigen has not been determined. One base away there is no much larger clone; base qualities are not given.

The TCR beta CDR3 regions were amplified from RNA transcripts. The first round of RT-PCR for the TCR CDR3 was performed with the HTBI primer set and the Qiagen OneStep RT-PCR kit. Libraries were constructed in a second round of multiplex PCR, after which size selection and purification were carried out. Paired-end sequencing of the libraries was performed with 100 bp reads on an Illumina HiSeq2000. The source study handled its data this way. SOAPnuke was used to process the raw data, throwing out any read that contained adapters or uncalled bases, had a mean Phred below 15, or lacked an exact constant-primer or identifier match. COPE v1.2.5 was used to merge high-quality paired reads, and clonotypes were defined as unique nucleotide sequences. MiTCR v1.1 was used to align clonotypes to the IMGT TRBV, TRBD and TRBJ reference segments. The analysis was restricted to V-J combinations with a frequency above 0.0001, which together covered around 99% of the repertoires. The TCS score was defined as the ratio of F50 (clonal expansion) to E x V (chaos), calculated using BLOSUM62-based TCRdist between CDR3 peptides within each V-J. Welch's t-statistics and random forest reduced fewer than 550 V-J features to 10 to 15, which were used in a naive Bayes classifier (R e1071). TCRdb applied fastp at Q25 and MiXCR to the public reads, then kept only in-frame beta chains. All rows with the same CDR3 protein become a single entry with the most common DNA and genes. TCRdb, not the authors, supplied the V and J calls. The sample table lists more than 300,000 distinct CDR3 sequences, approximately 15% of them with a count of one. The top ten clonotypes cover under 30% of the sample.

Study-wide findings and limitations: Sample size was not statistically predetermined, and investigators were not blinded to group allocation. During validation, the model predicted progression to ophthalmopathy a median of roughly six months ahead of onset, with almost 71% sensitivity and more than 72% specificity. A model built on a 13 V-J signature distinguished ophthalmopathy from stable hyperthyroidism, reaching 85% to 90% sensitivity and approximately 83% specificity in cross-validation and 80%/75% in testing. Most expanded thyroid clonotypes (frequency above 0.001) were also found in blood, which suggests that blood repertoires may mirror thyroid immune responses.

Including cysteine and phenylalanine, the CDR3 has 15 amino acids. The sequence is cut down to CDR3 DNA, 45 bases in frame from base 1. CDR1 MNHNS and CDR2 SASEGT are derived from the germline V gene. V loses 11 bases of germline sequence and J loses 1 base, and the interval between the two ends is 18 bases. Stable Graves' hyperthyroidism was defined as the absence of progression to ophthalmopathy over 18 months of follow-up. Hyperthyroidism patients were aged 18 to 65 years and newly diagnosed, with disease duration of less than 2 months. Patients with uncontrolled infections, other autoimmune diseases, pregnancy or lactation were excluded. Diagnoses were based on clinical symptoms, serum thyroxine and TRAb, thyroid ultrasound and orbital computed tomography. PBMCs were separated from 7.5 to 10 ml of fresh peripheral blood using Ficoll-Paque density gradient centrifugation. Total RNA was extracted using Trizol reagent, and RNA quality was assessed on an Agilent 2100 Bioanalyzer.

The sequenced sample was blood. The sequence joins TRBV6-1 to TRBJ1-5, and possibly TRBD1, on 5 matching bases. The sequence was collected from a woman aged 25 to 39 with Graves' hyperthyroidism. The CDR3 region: CAARGSFLSNQPQHF. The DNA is TGTGCCGCACGGGGCTCTTTCCTCAGCAATCAGCCCCAGCATTTT.